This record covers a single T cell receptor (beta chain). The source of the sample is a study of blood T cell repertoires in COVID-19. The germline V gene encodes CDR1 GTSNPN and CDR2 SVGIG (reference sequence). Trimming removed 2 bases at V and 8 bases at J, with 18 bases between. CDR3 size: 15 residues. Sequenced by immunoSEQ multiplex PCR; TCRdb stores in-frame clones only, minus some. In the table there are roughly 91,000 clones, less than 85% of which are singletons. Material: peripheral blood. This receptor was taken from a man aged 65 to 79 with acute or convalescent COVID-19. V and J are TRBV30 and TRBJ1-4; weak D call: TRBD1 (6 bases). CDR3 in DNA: TGTGCCTGGAGTATGGGTCAGGGGATCCTCGAAAAACTGTTTTTT. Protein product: CAWSMGQGILEKLFF.